A selection of T cell receptor beta chains follows, all from one sample in a study of molecular identifiers for immune sequencing clone quantification. TCRdb independently ran MiXCR on the PCR reads; one entry per CDR3 protein. The profile covers roughly 90,000 distinct CDR3 sequences, with more than 20% appearing a single time and approximately 0.78% taken by the ten largest. What was sequenced was naive CD8+ T cells from blood, with Jurkat cell RNA spiked in. Receptors originate from a human donor in good health. Some libraries in this study had Jurkat cell RNA spiked in. Both conserved end residues are part of each CDR3. A D gene is named only where the DNA matches it firmly. A clone size is listed for some rows: how often the clone was seen (once, few, many), or a class if it is expanded.

TRBJ1-1 | TRBV7-9 | many | - | TGTGCCAGCAGCCCAGGACACCAGAACACTGAAGCTTTCTTT | CASSPGHQNTEAFF
TRBJ2-1 | TRBV18 | few | TRBD2 | TGTGCCAGCTCACCAAGCGGGAGCTCCTACAATGAGCAGTTCTTC | CASSPSGSSYNEQFF
TRBJ2-2 | TRBV3-2 | - | - | TGTGCCAGCAGGGGGGCGGACGGGGAGCTGTTTTTT | CASRGADGELFF
TRBJ2-3 | TRBV11-3 | - | TRBD2 | TGTGCCAGCAGCTTATCGCCTAGCGGGAGGGTCGGAGATACGCAGTATTTT | CASSLSPSGRVGDTQYF
TRBJ1-1 | TRBV2 | - | - | TGTGCCAGCACCCCCGACAGGAACACTGAAGCTTTCTTT | CASTPDRNTEAFF
TRBJ2-7 | TRBV20-1 | few | - | TGCAGTGCTAGAGAGGAGTTAACCTACGAGCAGTACTTC | CSAREELTYEQYF
TRBJ1-1 | TRBV4-1 | few | - | TGCGCCAGCAGCCAAGGGGCTCTGGACAGCCCGTGGGAAGCTTTCTTT | CASSQGALDSPWEAFF
TRBJ1-1 | TRBV12-3/TRBV12-4 | many | TRBD1 | TGTGCCAGCAGTTTTTCGCAGGGGGACACTGAAGCTTTCTTT | CASSFSQGDTEAFF
TRBJ2-1 | TRBV27 | - | TRBD1 | TGTGCCAGCAGTTCTCGGGGACAGAACAATGAGCAGTTCTTC | CASSSRGQNNEQFF
TRBJ2-7 | TRBV7-2 | many | TRBD1 | TGTGCCAGCAGCCCCATAAGGACAGGTTCCTACGAGCAGTACTTC | CASSPIRTGSYEQYF
TRBJ2-5 | TRBV9 | - | - | TGTACCAGCAGCGTAGGGGAGCTGGAGACCCAGTACTTC | CTSSVGELETQYF
TRBJ2-2 | TRBV15 | - | TRBD1 | TGTGCCACCAGCTCACGTAGAATAGAGGGGGCCAACACCGGGGAGCTGTTTTTT | CATSSRRIEGANTGELFF
TRBJ2-1 | TRBV5-1 | - | TRBD1 | TGCGCCAGCGGGACAGAAAGCTCCTACAATGAGCAGTTCTTC | CASGTESSYNEQFF
TRBJ1-1 | TRBV4-3 | many | - | TGCGCCAGCAGCCAGGGAGGTGAAGCTTTCTTT | CASSQGGEAFF
TRBJ2-3 | TRBV7-6 | few | - | TGTGCCAGCAGCTCCGAAGGCCCGCAAGATACGCAGTATTTT | CASSSEGPQDTQYF
TRBJ2-7 | TRBV4-3 | few | TRBD1 | TGCGCCAGCAGCCCATCGGGACAGGGTGTCTACGAGCGGTACTTC | CASSPSGQGVYERYF
TRBJ2-2 | TRBV30 | - | - | TGTGCCTGGAGTTTTTTGGGGGAGCTGTTTTTT | CAWSFLGELFF
TRBJ1-5 | TRBV24-1 | - | - | TGTGCCACCAGCAGGACGGATAGCAATCAGCCCCAGCATTTT | CATSRTDSNQPQHF
TRBJ2-3 | TRBV11-2 | many | - | TGTGCCAGCAGCTGGGACAGCGGGTATACGCAGTATTTT | CASSWDSGYTQYF
TRBJ2-7 | TRBV29-1 | many | TRBD1 | TGCAGCGTTGAAGAGGACAGGGGCTACGAGCAGTACTTC | CSVEEDRGYEQYF
TRBJ2-2 | TRBV14 | many | - | TGTGCCAGCAGTCGCGGGACAGCAACTTTCACCGGGGAGCTGTTTTTT | CASSRGTATFTGELFF
TRBJ1-1 | TRBV12-3/TRBV12-4 | - | - | TGTGCCAGCAGTTTTGAGGTTTTGGCAGACCTGAACACTGAAGCTTTCTTT | CASSFEVLADLNTEAFF
TRBJ2-7 | TRBV7-9 | - | - | TGTGCCAGCAGCTTAGGGGGGCTGAGGTCCGAGCAGTACTTC | CASSLGGLRSEQYF
TRBJ2-7 | TRBV7-9 | - | - | TGTGCCAGCAGCTCCTGGGCGGAAACCTACGAGCAGTACTTC | CASSSWAETYEQYF
TRBJ2-7 | TRBV27 | few | - | TGTGCCAGAAGGCCCGCAAGCCTACTATTAAGCGTTGGGGACTACGAGCAGTACTTC | CARRPASLLLSVGDYEQYF
TRBJ2-3 | TRBV4-2 | many | TRBD1 | TGTGCCAGCAGCGATGAGGGGGCTGGCACAGATACGCAGTATTTT | CASSDEGAGTDTQYF
TRBJ1-1 | TRBV5-1 | many | - | TGCGCCAGCAGCTTCTTTTCAGGCACTGAAGCTTTCTTT | CASSFFSGTEAFF
TRBJ2-6 | TRBV6-2/TRBV6-3 | few | - | TGTGCCAGCAGCTACCGGGACAAAGTAAGCTCTGGGGCCAACGTCCTGACTTTC | CASSYRDKVSSGANVLTF
TRBJ2-5 | TRBV12-3/TRBV12-4 | many | - | TGTGCCACCTCTTATACATTCCAAGAGACCCAGTACTTC | CATSYTFQETQYF
TRBJ1-5 | TRBV4-1 | many | - | TGCGCCAGCAGCCAAGATCGGACCTACAATCAGCCCCAGCATTTT | CASSQDRTYNQPQHF
TRBJ2-1 | TRBV11-3 | few | - | TGTGCCAGCAGCGGGGTATCCTACAATGAGCAGTTCTTC | CASSGVSYNEQFF
TRBJ2-3 | TRBV9 | few | - | TGTGCCAGCAGCGTAGATGGGGAGGGGGGAAGCACAGATACGCAGTATTTT | CASSVDGEGGSTDTQYF
TRBJ1-5 | TRBV3-1 | many | - | TGTGCCAGCAGCCAAGACCCCCCAGGGAGCGATCAGCCCCAGCATTTT | CASSQDPPGSDQPQHF